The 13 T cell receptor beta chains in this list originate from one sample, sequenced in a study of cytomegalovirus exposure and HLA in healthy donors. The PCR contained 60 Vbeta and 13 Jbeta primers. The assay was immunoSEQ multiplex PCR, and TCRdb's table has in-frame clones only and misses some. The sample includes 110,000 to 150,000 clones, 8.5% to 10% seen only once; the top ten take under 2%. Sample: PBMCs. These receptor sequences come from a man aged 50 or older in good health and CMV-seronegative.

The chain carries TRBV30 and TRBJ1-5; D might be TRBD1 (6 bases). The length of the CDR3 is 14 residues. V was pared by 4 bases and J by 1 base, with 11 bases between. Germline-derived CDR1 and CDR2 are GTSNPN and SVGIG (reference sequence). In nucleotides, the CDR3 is TGTGCCTGGAATAGCCAGGGGAGCAATCAGCCCCAGCATTTT. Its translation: CAWNSQGSNQPQHF. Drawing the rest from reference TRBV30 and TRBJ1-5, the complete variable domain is SQTIHQWPATLVQPVGSPLSLECTVEGTSNPNLYWYRQAAGRGLQLLFYSVGIGQISSEVPQNLSASRPQDRQFILSSKKLLLSDSGFYLCAWNSQGSNQPQHFGDGTRLSIL.

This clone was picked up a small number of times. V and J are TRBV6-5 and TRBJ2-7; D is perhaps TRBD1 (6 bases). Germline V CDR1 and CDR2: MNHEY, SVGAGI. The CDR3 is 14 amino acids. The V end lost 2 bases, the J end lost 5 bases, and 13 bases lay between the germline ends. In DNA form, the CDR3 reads TGTGCCAGCAGTTACGAGGGTAGGGGGAACGAGCAGTACTTC. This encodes CASSYEGRGNEQYF.

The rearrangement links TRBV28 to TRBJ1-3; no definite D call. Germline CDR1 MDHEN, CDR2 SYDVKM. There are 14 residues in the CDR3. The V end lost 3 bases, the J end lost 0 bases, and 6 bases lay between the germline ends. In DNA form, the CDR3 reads TGTGCCAGCAGTTTTGGCGGCTCTGGAAACACCATATATTTT. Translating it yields CASSFGGSGNTIYF.

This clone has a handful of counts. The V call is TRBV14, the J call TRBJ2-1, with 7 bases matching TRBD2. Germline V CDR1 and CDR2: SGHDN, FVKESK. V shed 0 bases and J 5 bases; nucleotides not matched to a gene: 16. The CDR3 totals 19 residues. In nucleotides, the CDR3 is TGTGCCAGCAGCCAAGATAGTTCTTCAGGGAGGGCTCAGGACAATGAGCAGTTCTTC. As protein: CASSQDSSSGRAQDNEQFF.

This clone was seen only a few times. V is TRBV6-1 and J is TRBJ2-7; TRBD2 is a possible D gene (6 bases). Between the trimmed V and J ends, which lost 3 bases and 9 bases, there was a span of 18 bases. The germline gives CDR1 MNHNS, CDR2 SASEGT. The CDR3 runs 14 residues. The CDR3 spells CASSDLGLQVVQYF. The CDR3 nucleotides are TGTGCCAGCAGTGATTTGGGACTGCAAGTTGTGCAGTACTTC.

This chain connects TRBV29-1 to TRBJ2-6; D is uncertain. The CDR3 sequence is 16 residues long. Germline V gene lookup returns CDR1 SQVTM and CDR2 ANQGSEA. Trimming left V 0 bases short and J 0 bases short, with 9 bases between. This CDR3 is CSVEDLPRSGANVLTF. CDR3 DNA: TGCAGCGTTGAAGATCTCCCCCGCTCTGGGGCCAACGTCCTGACTTTC.

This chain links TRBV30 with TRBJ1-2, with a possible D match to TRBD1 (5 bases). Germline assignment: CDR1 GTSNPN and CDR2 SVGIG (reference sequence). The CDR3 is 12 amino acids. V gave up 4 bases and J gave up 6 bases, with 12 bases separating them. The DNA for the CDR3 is TGTGCCTGGAAACTGGGGGGGGATGGCTACACCTTC. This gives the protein CAWKLGGDGYTF.

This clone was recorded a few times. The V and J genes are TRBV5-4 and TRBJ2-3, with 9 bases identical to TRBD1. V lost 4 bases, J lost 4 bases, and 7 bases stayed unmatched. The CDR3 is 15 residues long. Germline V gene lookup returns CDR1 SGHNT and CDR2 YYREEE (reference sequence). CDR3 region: CASSPTGQGPDTQYF. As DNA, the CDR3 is TGTGCCAGCAGCCCGACTGGACAGGGGCCAGATACGCAGTATTTT.

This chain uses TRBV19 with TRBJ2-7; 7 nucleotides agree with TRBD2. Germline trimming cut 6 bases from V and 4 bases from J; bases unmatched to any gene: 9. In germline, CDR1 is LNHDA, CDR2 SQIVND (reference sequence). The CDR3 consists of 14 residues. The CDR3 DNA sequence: TGTGCCAGTAGCCCTCGGGAGGAGAGTTACGAGCAGTACTTC. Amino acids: CASSPREESYEQYF.

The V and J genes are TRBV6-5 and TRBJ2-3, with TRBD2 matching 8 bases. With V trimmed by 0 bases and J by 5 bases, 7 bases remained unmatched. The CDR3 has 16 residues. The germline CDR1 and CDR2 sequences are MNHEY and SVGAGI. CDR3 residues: CASSYSRGGGGDTQYF. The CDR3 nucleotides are TGTGCCAGCAGTTACTCACGGGGGGGCGGGGGAGATACGCAGTATTTT.

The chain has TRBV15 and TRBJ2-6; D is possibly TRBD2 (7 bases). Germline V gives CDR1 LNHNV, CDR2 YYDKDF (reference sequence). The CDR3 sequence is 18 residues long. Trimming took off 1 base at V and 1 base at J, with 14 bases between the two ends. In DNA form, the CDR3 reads TGTGCCACCAGCAGAGGGGGGGGCGCGGCTTCTGGGGCCAACGTCCTGACTTTC. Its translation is CATSRGGGAASGANVLTF.

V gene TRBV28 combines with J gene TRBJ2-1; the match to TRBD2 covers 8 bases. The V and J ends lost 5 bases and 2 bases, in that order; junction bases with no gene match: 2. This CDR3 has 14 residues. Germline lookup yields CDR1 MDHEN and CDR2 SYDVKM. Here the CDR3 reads CASSSGSTYNEQFF. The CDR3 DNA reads TGTGCCAGCAGTAGCGGGAGCACCTACAATGAGCAGTTCTTC.

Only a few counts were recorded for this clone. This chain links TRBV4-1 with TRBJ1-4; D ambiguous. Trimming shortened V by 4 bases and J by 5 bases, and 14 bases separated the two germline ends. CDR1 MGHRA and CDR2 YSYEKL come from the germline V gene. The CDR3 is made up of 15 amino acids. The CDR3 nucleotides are TGCGCCAGCAGCCCCCGCAGCGACGCAAATGAAAAACTGTTTTTT. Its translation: CASSPRSDANEKLFF.